Each of the 3 T cell receptor beta chains below was sequenced from the same sample in a study of regulatory T cells in long-lasting Graves disease. Arm-PCR with iRepertoire HTBI primers amplified the CDR3 regions for these TCR beta libraries. MiXCR was run by TCRdb on the multiplex PCR reads, yielding one entry per CDR3 protein. This repertoire shows about 560,000 distinct CDR3 sequences, about 16% found once; its top ten account for 12%. Described time point: newly diagnosed GD, antithyroid drugs for less than 3 months. The TCR library was made from RNA extracted from PBMCs. A further study also used this sample, focusing on T cells in Graves' hyperthyroidism and ophthalmopathy.

Sequences were derived from peripheral blood mononuclear cells (PBMCs), sampled at new diagnosis, from a patient treated with antithyroid drugs. The source of these receptors is a young man with Graves disease.

V gene TRBV13 combines with J gene TRBJ2-1; maybe TRBD1 (7 bases). Trimming left V 4 bases short and J 2 bases short, with 12 bases between. CDR1 is PRHDT, CDR2 FYEKMQ, per germline (reference sequence). The CDR3 sequence is 15 residues long. This chain's CDR3 is CASSSTGRPYNEQFF. CDR3 DNA sequence: TGTGCCAGCAGCTCGACAGGGAGGCCCTACAATGAGCAGTTCTTC.

This rearrangement joins TRBV30 to TRBJ1-6; 9 nucleotides align to TRBD1. Looked up from germline, CDR1 is GTSNPN and CDR2 is SVGIG (reference sequence). The CDR3 covers 12 residues. The junction had 4 bases not matched to a gene; V was cut back by 8 bases and J by 8 bases. The CDR3 reads CARTGDDSPLHF. The CDR3 coding sequence is TGTGCCCGGACAGGGGACGATTCACCCCTCCACTTT.

This clonotype was seen repeatedly, ten times or more. The V call is TRBV2, the J call TRBJ1-2, with D possibly being TRBD1 (5 bases). V was clipped by 3 bases and J by 1 base, with 9 bases between them. This CDR3 spans 14 amino acids. Germline lookup yields CDR1 SNHLY and CDR2 FYNNEI. The CDR3 protein is CASSDKGFNYGYTF. DNA of the CDR3: TGTGCCAGCAGTGATAAGGGGTTTAACTATGGCTACACCTTC. The full variable domain, completed using reference TRBV2 and TRBJ1-2, is EPEVTQTPSHQVTQMGQEVILRCVPISNHLYFYWYRQILGQKVEFLVSFYNNEISEKSEIFDDQFSVERPDGSNFTLKIRSTKLEDSAMYFCASSDKGFNYGYTFGSGTRLTVV.